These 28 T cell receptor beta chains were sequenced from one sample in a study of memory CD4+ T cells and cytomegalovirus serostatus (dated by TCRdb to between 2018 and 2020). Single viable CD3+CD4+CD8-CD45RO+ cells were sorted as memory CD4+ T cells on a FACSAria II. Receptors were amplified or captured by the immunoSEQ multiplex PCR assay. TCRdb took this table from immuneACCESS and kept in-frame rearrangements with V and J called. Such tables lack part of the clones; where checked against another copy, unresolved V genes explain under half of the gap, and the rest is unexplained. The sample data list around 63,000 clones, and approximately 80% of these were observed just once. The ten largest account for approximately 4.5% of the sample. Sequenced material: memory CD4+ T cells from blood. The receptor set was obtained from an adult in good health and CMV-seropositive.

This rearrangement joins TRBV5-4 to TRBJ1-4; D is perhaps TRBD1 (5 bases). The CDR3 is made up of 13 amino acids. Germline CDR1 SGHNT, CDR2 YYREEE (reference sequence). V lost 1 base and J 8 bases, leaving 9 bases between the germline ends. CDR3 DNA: TGTGCCAGCAGCTTGCGAGGGGAAGAAAAACTGTTTTTT. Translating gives CASSLRGEEKLFF.

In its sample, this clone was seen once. The CDR3 is CASSRLKGQETQYF. In DNA form, the CDR3 reads TGTGCCAGCAGTCGACTAAAAGGACAAGAGACCCAGTACTTC. The chain has TRBV6-6 and TRBJ2-5, with TRBD2 as a possible D gene (5 bases). V lost 5 bases to trimming and J lost 2 bases, with 12 bases between them. Germline V CDR1 and CDR2: MNHNY, SVGAGI (reference sequence). The CDR3 extends over 14 amino acids.

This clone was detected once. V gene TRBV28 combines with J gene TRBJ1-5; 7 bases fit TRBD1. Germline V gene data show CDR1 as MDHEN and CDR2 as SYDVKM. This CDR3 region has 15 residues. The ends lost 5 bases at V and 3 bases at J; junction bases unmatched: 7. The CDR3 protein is CASSPTGDPNQPQHF. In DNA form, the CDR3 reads TGTGCCAGCAGTCCTACAGGGGATCCCAATCAGCCCCAGCATTTT.

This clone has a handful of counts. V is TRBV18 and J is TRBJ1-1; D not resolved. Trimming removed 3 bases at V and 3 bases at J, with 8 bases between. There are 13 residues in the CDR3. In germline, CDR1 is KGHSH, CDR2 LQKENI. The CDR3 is CASSPFRDTEAFF. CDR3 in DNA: TGTGCCAGCTCACCTTTCCGGGACACTGAAGCTTTCTTT.

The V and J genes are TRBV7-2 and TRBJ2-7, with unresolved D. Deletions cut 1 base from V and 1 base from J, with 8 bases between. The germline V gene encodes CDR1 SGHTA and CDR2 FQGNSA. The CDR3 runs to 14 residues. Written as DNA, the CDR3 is TGTGCCAGCAGCTTAGGCCACTCTTCCTACGAGCAGTACTTC. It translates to CASSLGHSSYEQYF.

CDR3 residues: CASKPQGSSYEQYF. DNA of the CDR3: TGTGCCAGCAAGCCTCAGGGGAGCTCCTACGAGCAGTACTTC. V and J are TRBV6-4 and TRBJ2-7, with D possibly matching TRBD1 (6 bases). The CDR3 is made up of 14 amino acids. V was pared by 7 bases and J by 0 bases, with 13 bases between. In germline, CDR1 is MRHNA, CDR2 SNTAGT.

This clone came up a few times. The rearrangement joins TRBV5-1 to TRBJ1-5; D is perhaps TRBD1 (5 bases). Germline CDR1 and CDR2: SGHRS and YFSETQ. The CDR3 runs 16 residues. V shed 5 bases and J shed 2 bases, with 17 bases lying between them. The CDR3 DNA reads TGCGCCAGCAGTCCCTGGGGCCCCTTTGGCAATCAGCCCCAGCATTTT. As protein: CASSPWGPFGNQPQHF.

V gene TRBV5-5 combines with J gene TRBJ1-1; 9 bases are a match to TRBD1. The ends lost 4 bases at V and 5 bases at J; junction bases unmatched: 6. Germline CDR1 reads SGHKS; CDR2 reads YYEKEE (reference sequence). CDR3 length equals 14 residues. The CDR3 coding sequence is TGTGCCAGCAGCGTAGGGACAGGGCGAACTGAAGCTTTCTTT. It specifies CASSVGTGRTEAFF.

CDR3 sequence: CASSLDSSSYEQYF. CDR3 nucleotides: TGTGCCAGCAGTTTGGACAGTTCCTCCTACGAGCAGTACTTC. This chain uses TRBV2 with TRBJ2-7; D is possibly TRBD1 (6 bases). Germline CDR1 is SNHLY and CDR2 is FYNNEI. The CDR3 has 14 amino acids. V lost 5 bases, J lost 0 bases, and 11 bases lay in between.

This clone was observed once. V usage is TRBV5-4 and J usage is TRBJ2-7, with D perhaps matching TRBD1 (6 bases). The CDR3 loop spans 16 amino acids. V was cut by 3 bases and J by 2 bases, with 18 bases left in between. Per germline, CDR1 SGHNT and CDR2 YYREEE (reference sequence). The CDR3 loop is CASSSPGTRGPYEQYF. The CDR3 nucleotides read TGTGCCAGCAGCTCACCCGGGACACGCGGCCCCTACGAGCAGTACTTC.

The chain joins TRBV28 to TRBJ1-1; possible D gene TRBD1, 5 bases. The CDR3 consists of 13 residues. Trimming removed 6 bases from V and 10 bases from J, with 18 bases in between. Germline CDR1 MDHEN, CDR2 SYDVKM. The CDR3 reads CASSLPGTLIAFF. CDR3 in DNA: TGTGCCAGCAGCCTTCCGGGGACCTTAATAGCTTTCTTT.

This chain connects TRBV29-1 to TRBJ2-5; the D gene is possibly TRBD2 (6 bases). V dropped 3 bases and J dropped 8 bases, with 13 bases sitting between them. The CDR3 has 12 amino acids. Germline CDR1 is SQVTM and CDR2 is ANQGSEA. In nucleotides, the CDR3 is TGCAGCGTTGAGGGGGGTCCCCCAACCCAGTACTTC. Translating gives CSVEGGPPTQYF.

CDR3 nucleotide sequence: TGTGCCAGCAGCCCCTTAGGGCACCACGAGCAGTACTTC. Translating it yields CASSPLGHHEQYF. This rearrangement joins TRBV27 to TRBJ2-7, with D uncertain. V lost 6 bases and J 5 bases, leaving 14 bases between the germline ends. The germline gives CDR1 MNHEY, CDR2 SMNVEV (reference sequence). This CDR3 region has 13 residues.

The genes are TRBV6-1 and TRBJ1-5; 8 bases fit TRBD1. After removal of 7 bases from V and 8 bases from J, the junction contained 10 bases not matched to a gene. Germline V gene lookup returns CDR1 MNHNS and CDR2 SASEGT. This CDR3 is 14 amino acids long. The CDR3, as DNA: TGTGCCAGCACCCTTGACAGGGGTCTTAAGCCCCAGCATTTT. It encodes CASTLDRGLKPQHF.

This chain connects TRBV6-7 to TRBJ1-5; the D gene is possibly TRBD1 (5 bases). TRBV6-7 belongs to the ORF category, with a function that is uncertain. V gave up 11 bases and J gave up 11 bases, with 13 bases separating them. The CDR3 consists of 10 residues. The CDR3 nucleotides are TGTGCCCGGGACCTTAGGACCCAGCATTTT. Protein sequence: CARDLRTQHF.

CDR3 residues: CASSLWGADQRGTQYF. The DNA for the CDR3 is TGTGCCAGCAGCTTATGGGGGGCGGATCAAAGAGGGACCCAGTACTTC. This sequence joins TRBV7-9 and TRBJ2-5; either TRBD1 or TRBD2 may supply D (6 bases each). Germline CDR1 SEHNR, CDR2 FQNEAQ (reference sequence). Trimming pared 2 bases from V and 7 bases from J, leaving 20 bases between. This CDR3 has 16 amino acids. Complete variable domain (other parts from reference TRBV7-9 and TRBJ2-5): DTGVSQNPRHKITKRGQNVTFRCDPISEHNRLYWYRQTLGQGPEFLTYFQNEAQLEKSRLLSDRFSAERPKGSFSTLEIQRTEQGDSAMYLCASSLWGADQRGTQYFGPGTRLLVL.

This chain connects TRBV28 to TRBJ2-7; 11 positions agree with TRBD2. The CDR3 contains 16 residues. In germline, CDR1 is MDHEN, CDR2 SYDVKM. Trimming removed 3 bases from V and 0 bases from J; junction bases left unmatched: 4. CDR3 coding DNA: TGTGCCAGCAGTTTGGCCGGGACTAGCGGCTCCTACGAGCAGTACTTC. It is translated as CASSLAGTSGSYEQYF.

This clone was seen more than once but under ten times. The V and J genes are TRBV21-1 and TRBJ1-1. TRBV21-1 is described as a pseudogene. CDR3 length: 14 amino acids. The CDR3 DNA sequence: TGTGCCAGCAGGCCTTGTGAGGGCGAAACTGAAGCTTTCTTT. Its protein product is CASRPCEGETEAFF.

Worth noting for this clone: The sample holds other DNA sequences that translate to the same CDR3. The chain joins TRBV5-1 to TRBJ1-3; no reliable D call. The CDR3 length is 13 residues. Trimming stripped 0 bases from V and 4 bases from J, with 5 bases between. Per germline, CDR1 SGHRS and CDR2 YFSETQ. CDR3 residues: CASSLAVGNTIYF. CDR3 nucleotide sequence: TGCGCCAGCAGCTTGGCGGTAGGAAACACCATATATTTT.

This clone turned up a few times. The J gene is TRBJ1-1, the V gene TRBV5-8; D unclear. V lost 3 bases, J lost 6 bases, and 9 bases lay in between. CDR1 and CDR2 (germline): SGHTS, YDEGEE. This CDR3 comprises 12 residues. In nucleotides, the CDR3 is TGTGCCAGCAGCTCGGGGTTCTCTGAAGCTTTCTTT. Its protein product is CASSSGFSEAFF.

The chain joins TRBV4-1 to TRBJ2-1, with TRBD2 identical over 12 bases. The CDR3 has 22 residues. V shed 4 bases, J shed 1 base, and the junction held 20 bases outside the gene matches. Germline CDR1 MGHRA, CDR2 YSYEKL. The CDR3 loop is CASSPRRARLAGAVESYNEQFF. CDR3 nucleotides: TGCGCCAGCAGCCCCCGCCGGGCGAGACTAGCGGGAGCGGTAGAATCCTACAATGAGCAGTTCTTC.

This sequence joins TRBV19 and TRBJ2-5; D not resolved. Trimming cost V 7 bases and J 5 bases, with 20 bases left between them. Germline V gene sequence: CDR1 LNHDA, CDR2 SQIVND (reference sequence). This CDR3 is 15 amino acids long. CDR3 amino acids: CASNGIGFYGETQYF. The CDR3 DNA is TGTGCCAGTAATGGTATTGGGTTTTATGGGGAGACCCAGTACTTC.

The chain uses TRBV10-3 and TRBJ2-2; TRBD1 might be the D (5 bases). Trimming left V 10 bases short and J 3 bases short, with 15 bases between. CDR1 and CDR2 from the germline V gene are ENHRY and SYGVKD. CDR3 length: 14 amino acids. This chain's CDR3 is CATSLGRDTGELFF. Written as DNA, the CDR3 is TGTGCCACCTCCCTGGGCAGGGACACCGGGGAGCTGTTTTTT.

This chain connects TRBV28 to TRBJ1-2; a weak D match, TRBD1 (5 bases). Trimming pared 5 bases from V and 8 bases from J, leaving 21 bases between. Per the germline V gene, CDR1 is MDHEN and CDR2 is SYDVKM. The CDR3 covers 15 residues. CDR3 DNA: TGTGCCAGCAGTGAGTGGAGGATAAGGCGGGACGGCTACACCTTC. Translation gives CASSEWRIRRDGYTF.

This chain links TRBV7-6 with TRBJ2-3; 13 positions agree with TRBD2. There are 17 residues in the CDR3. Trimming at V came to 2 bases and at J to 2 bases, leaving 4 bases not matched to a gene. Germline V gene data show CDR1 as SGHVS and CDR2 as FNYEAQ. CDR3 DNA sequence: TGTGCCAGCAGCTTACAACTAGCGGGAGGGCCCACAGATACGCAGTATTTT. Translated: CASSLQLAGGPTDTQYF.

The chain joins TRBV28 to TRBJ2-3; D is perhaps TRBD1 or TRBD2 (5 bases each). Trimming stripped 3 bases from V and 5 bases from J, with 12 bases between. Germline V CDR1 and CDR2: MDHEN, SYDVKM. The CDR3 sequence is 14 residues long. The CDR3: CASSFWGRGDTQYF. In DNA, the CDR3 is TGTGCCAGCAGTTTCTGGGGCCGGGGAGATACGCAGTATTTT.

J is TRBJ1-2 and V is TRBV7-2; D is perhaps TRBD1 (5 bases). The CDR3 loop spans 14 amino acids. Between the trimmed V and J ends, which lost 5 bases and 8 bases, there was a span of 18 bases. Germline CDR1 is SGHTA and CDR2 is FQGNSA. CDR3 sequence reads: CASSSVGGREGYTF. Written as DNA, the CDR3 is TGTGCCAGCAGCAGCGTTGGGGGGAGGGAAGGCTACACCTTC.

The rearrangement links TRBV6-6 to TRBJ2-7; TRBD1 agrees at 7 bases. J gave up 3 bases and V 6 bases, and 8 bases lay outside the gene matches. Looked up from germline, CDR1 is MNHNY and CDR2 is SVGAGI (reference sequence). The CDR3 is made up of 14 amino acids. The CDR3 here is CASRRADRVYEQYF. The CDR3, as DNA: TGTGCCAGCAGGAGAGCCGACAGGGTCTACGAGCAGTACTTC.